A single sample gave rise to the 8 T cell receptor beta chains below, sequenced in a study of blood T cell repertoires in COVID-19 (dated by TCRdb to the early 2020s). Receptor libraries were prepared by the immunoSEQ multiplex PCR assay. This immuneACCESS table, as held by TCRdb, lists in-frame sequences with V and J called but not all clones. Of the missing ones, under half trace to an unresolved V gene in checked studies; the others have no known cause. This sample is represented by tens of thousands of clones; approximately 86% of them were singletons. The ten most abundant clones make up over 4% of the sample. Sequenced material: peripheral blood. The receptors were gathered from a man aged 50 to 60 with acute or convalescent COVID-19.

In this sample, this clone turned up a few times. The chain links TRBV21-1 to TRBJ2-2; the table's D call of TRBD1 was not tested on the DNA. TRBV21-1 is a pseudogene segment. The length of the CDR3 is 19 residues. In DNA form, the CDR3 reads TGTGCCAGCAGCAAAGGGTTCCGGGACAGGGGGCGACTTTGGCGGGAGCTGTTTTTT. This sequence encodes CASSKGFRDRGRLWRELFF.

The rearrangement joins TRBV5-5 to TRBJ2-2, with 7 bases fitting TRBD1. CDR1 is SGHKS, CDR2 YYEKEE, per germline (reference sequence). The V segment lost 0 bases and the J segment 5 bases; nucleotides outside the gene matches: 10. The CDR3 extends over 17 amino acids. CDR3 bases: TGTGCCAGCAGCTTGGCCAGGACAGGATTCGTGACCGGGGAGCTGTTTTTT. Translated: CASSLARTGFVTGELFF. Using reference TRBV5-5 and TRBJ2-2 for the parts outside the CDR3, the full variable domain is DAGVTQSPTHLIKTRGQQVTLRCSPISGHKSVSWYQQVLGQGPQFIFQYYEKEERGRGNFPDRFSARQFPNYSSELNVNALLLGDSALYLCASSLARTGFVTGELFFGEGSRLTVL.

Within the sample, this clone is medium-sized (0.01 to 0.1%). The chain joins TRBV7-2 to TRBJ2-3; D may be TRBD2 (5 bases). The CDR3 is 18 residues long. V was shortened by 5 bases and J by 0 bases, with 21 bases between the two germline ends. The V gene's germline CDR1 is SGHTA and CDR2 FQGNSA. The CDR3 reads CASSLGYPERPSTDTQYF. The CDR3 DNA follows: TGTGCCAGCAGCCTAGGATACCCGGAGCGGCCAAGCACAGATACGCAGTATTTT.

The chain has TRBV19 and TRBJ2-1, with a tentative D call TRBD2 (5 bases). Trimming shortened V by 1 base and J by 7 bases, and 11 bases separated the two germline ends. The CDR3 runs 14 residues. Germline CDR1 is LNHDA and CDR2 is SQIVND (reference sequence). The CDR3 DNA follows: TGTGCCAGTAGTATAGGTAGAGGGAGTAATGAGCAGTTCTTC. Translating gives CASSIGRGSNEQFF.

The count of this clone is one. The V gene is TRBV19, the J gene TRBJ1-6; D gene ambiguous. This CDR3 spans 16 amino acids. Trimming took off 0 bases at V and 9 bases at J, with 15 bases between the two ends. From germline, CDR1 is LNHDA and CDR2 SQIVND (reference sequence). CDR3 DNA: TGTGCCAGTAGTATAGACGACGGGCGGGGAGTTTCACCCCTCCACTTT. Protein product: CASSIDDGRGVSPLHF.

The CDR3 DNA sequence: TGTGCCAGCAGTGAAGCGCGGGAGCGAGATCAGCCCCAGCATTTT. Protein sequence: CASSEARERDQPQHF. V usage is TRBV6-1 and J usage is TRBJ1-5, with no clear D. V dropped 0 bases and J dropped 5 bases, with 11 bases sitting between them. From germline, CDR1 is MNHNS and CDR2 SASEGT. This CDR3 has 15 amino acids.

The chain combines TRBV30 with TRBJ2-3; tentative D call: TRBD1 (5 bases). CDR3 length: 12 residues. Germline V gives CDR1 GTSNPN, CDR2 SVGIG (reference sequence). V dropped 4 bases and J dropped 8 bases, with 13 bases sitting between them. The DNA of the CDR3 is TGTGCCTGGACCCGCGGACAAGCTACGCAGTATTTT. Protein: CAWTRGQATQYF.

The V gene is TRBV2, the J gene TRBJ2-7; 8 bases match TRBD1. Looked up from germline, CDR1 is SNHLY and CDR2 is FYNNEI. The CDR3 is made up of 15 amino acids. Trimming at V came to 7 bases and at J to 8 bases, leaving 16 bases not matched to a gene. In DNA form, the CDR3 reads TGTGCCAGCACCTCGGACAGGGCAAATCCTACGAAGCAGTACTTC. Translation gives CASTSDRANPTKQYF.